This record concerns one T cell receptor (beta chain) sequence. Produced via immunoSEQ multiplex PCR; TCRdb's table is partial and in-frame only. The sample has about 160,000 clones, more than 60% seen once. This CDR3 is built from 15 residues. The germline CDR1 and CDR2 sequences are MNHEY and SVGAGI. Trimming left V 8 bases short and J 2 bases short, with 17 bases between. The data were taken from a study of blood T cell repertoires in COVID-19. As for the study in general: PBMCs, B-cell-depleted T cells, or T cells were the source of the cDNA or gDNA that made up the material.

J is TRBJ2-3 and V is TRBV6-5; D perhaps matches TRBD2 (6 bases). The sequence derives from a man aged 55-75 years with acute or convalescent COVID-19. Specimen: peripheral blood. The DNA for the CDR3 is TGTGCCAGCGGTTGGTTAGGAGGGCACACAGATACGCAGTATTTT. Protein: CASGWLGGHTDTQYF.